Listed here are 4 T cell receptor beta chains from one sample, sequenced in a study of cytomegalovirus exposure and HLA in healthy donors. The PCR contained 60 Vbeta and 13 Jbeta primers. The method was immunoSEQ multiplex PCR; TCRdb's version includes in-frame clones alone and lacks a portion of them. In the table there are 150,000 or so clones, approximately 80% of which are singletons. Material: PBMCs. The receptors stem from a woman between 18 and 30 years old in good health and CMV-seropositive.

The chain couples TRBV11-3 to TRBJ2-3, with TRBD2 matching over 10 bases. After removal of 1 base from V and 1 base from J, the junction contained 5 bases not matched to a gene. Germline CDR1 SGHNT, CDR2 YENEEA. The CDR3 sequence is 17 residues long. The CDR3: CASSLGALAGGTDTQYF. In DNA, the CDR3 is TGTGCCAGCAGCTTAGGAGCCCTAGCGGGGGGCACAGATACGCAGTATTTT.

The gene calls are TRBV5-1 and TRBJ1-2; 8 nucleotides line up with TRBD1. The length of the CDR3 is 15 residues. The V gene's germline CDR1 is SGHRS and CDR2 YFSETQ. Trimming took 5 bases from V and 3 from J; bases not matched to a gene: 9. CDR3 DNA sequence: TGCGCCAGCAGGCAGTTCAGGGGGCGCGACTATGGCTACACCTTC. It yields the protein CASRQFRGRDYGYTF.

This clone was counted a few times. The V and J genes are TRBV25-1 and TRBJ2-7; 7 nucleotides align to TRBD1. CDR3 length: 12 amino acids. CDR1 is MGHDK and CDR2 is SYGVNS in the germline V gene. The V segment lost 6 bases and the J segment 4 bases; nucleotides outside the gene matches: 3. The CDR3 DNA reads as TGTGCCAGCAGCGCAGGGGGTTACGAGCAGTACTTC. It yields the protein CASSAGGYEQYF.

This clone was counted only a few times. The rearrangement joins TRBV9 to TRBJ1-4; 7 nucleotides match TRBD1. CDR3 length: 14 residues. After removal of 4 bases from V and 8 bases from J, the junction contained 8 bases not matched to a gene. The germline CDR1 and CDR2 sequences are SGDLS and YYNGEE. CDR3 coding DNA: TGTGCCAGCAGCTCCGACAGGGACTGGGAAAAACTGTTTTTT. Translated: CASSSDRDWEKLFF.